This passage covers 25 T cell receptor beta chains from one sample sequenced in a study of blood T cell repertoires in COVID-19. Libraries were prepared by immunoSEQ multiplex PCR; TCRdb keeps only in-frame clonotypes and omits some of them. Among about 42,000 clones listed, about 90% were seen once. Material for sequencing was peripheral blood. The receptors stem from a man aged 45-65 years with active COVID-19.

The chain uses TRBV12-3 or TRBV12-4 and TRBJ2-7; weak D call: TRBD1 (6 bases). This CDR3 comprises 13 residues. Trimming removed 2 bases from V and 9 bases from J, with 14 bases in between. The CDR3 DNA reads as TGTGCCAGCAGTTTAACAGGGAAGGAACGGCAGTACTTC. Its translation is CASSLTGKERQYF.

V usage is TRBV18 and J usage is TRBJ2-7, with D tentatively TRBD1 (6 bases). The CDR3 spans 15 residues. The V end lost 2 bases, the J end lost 5 bases, and 16 bases lay between the germline ends. Germline V CDR1 and CDR2: KGHSH, LQKENI. The CDR3 region has the DNA TGTGCCAGCTCACCAGCGAGGGACATAGTCCACGAGCAGTACTTC. Translating gives CASSPARDIVHEQYF.

CDR3 bases: TGTGCCAGCAGTGAAGATTTTTTCCAGGGGGCTATCTACGAGCAGTACTTC. This translates into CASSEDFFQGAIYEQYF. The V gene is TRBV6-1, the J gene TRBJ2-7, with TRBD1 matching 8 bases. Germline CDR1 is MNHNS and CDR2 is SASEGT. The junction had 11 bases not matched to a gene; V was cut back by 1 base and J by 3 bases. The CDR3 is 17 residues long.

The chain combines TRBV2 with TRBJ2-5; 9 positions agree with TRBD1. Germline CDR1 is SNHLY and CDR2 is FYNNEI. The junction had 4 bases not matched to a gene; V was cut back by 6 bases and J by 2 bases. CDR3 length equals 14 residues. CDR3 in DNA: TGTGCCAGCAGCGAGGGGACAGGGCAAGAGACCCAGTACTTC. It specifies CASSEGTGQETQYF.

V usage is TRBV3-1 (or the pseudogene TRBV3-2) and J usage is TRBJ2-1, with TRBD2 identical over 13 bases. The CDR3 sequence is 16 residues long. Germline V CDR1 and CDR2: LGHDT, YNNKEL (reference sequence). The V and J ends lost 4 bases and 10 bases, in that order; junction bases with no gene match: 10. CDR3 sequence reads: CASSPIGTSGELEQFF. The CDR3 DNA reads TGTGCCAGCAGCCCCATCGGGACTAGCGGGGAACTGGAGCAGTTCTTC.

The rearrangement joins TRBV3-1 (or the pseudogene TRBV3-2) to TRBJ2-5; 8 bases fit TRBD1. Germline CDR1 and CDR2: LGHDT and YNNKEL (reference sequence). This CDR3 has 12 amino acids. V was pared by 10 bases and J by 2 bases, with 3 bases of the junction left unmatched. This chain's CDR3 is CATGDRQETQYF. The CDR3 bases are TGTGCCACTGGGGACAGGCAAGAGACCCAGTACTTC.

This chain uses TRBV9 with TRBJ2-3; 8 bases are shared with TRBD2. V was clipped by 2 bases and J by 0 bases; unmatched bases: 5. Germline V CDR1 and CDR2: SGDLS, YYNGEE. There are 16 residues in the CDR3. The CDR3: CASSVLSGGSTDTQYF. The DNA for the CDR3 is TGTGCCAGCAGCGTTCTCAGCGGGGGAAGCACAGATACGCAGTATTTT.

The gene calls are TRBV2 and TRBJ1-1, with D unclear. The CDR3 consists of 14 residues. The V gene lost 4 bases and the J gene lost 0 bases, with 9 bases spanning the gap. The germline V gene encodes CDR1 SNHLY and CDR2 FYNNEI. CDR3 region: CASSVERVNTEAFF. In DNA, the CDR3 is TGTGCCAGCAGTGTTGAACGGGTGAACACTGAAGCTTTCTTT.

This sequence joins TRBV9 and TRBJ2-1, with TRBD2 identical over 10 bases. Germline-derived CDR1 and CDR2 are SGDLS and YYNGEE. J gave up 8 bases and V 1 base, and 6 bases lay outside the gene matches. The CDR3 has 15 amino acids. The CDR3 DNA is TGTGCCAGCAGCGTAAACCCTAGCGGGAGCTATGAGCAGTTCTTC. Translation: CASSVNPSGSYEQFF. Looking up the rest from reference TRBV9 and TRBJ2-1 gives the full variable domain: DSGVTQTPKHLITATGQRVTLRCSPRSGDLSVYWYQQSLDQGLQFLIQYYNGEERAKGNILERFSAQQFPDLHSELNLSSLELGDSALYFCASSVNPSGSYEQFFGPGTRLTVL.

The V gene is TRBV30, the J gene TRBJ1-4; D is perhaps TRBD1 (5 bases). The germline V gene encodes CDR1 GTSNPN and CDR2 SVGIG (reference sequence). The CDR3 totals 17 residues. V lost 3 bases and J lost 10, with 27 bases in between. The CDR3 is CAWSDPLQVGPSGKLFF. CDR3 DNA sequence: TGTGCCTGGAGCGACCCCCTACAGGTTGGGCCTTCTGGAAAACTGTTTTTT. The entire variable domain, with the rest obtained from reference TRBV30 and TRBJ1-4, is as follows: SQTIHQWPATLVQPVGSPLSLECTVEGTSNPNLYWYRQAAGRGLQLLFYSVGIGQISSEVPQNLSASRPQDRQFILSSKKLLLSDSGFYLCAWSDPLQVGPSGKLFFGSGTQLSVL.

V is TRBV3-1 (or the pseudogene TRBV3-2) and J is TRBJ1-1, with TRBD1 matching 7 bases. Germline V gene lookup returns CDR1 LGHDT and CDR2 YNNKEL (reference sequence). CDR3 length: 13 amino acids. V shed 4 bases, J shed 4 bases, and the junction held 3 bases outside the gene matches. This CDR3 is CASSRDRATEAFF. CDR3 DNA sequence: TGTGCCAGCAGCCGAGACAGGGCCACTGAAGCTTTCTTT.

This CDR3 is CASSSRTGRDEQFF. Here the CDR3 DNA reads TGTGCCAGCAGTTCGCGGACAGGGAGGGATGAGCAGTTCTTC. The chain uses TRBV27 and TRBJ2-1; D is perhaps TRBD1 (8 bases). This CDR3 is built from 14 residues. CDR1 is MNHEY, CDR2 SMNVEV, per germline (reference sequence). V was clipped by 4 bases and J by 8 bases, with 15 bases between them.

The CDR3 nucleotides are TGTGCCAGCAGAAACTCGGGACAGACGGCTTTACAAGAGACCCAGTACTTC. Translating gives CASRNSGQTALQETQYF. The chain employs TRBV28 and TRBJ2-5; 7 bases map to TRBD1. The CDR3 runs to 17 residues. V was pared by 6 bases and J by 2 bases, with 15 bases of the junction left unmatched. CDR1 is MDHEN, CDR2 SYDVKM, per germline.

J is TRBJ2-5 and V is TRBV7-9, with 7 bases lining up with TRBD1. J lost 4 bases, V lost 5 bases, and 13 bases had no gene match. The CDR3 runs to 16 residues. Germline V gene lookup returns CDR1 SEHNR and CDR2 FQNEAQ (reference sequence). The CDR3: CASSPRGRRTGETQYF. The CDR3 nucleotides are TGTGCCAGCAGCCCTAGGGGGCGGAGGACAGGAGAGACCCAGTACTTC.

This chain connects TRBV10-3 to TRBJ1-5, with D uncertain. CDR3 length: 13 amino acids. Trimming pared 3 bases from V and 5 bases from J, leaving 8 bases between. The germline gives CDR1 ENHRY, CDR2 SYGVKD. CDR3 sequence (DNA): TGTGCCATCAGTGACTCAGGCTATCAGCCCCAGCATTTT. This translates into CAISDSGYQPQHF.

The CDR3 sequence: CSAVTGPGGYTF. For the CDR3, the DNA is TGCAGCGCTGTGACAGGTCCAGGGGGCTACACCTTC. The gene calls are TRBV29-1 and TRBJ1-2; possibly TRBD1 for D (6 bases). The V end lost 7 bases, the J end lost 8 bases, and 17 bases lay between the germline ends. CDR3 size: 12 residues. Germline V lookup: CDR1 SQVTM, CDR2 ANQGSEA.

V gene TRBV6-6 combines with J gene TRBJ2-1; TRBD1 might be the D (6 bases). The V and J ends lost 8 bases and 3 bases respectively, with 14 bases between them. CDR3 length equals 14 residues. The V gene's germline CDR1 is MNHNY and CDR2 SVGAGI (reference sequence). In DNA form, the CDR3 reads TGTGCCAGCGATCCCGGACAGTTCTACAATGAGCAGTTCTTC. It codes for CASDPGQFYNEQFF.

The chain couples TRBV5-1 to TRBJ2-1; TRBD2 aligns across 12 bases. CDR1 and CDR2 (germline): SGHRS, YFSETQ. The CDR3 sequence is 16 residues long. Trimming removed 4 bases from V and 8 bases from J; junction bases left unmatched: 10. The CDR3 sequence is CASSPPLAGGEYEQFF. CDR3 nucleotides: TGCGCCAGCAGCCCCCCACTAGCGGGAGGAGAATATGAGCAGTTCTTC.

This chain links TRBV24-1 with TRBJ2-7, with D perhaps matching TRBD1 (6 bases). Germline V gene sequence: CDR1 KGHDR, CDR2 SFDVKD. The CDR3 contains 15 residues. V lost 6 bases and J lost 3, with 17 bases in between. CDR3 sequence: CATSSPAKGVYEQYF. The CDR3 coding sequence is TGTGCCACCAGTTCCCCGGCCAAGGGGGTCTACGAGCAGTACTTC.

The V gene is TRBV14, the J gene TRBJ2-3; D might be TRBD2 (6 bases). With 3 bases removed from V and 0 bases from J, the gap between germline ends came to 10 bases. Germline V gene data show CDR1 as SGHDN and CDR2 as FVKESK. The CDR3 extends over 15 amino acids. As DNA, the CDR3 is TGTGCCAGCAGCCATAGCGGAGGAAGCACAGATACGCAGTATTTT. Amino acids: CASSHSGGSTDTQYF. Variable domain in full (rest from reference TRBV14 and TRBJ2-3): EAGVTQFPSHSVIEKGQTVTLRCDPISGHDNLYWYRRVMGKEIKFLLHFVKESKQDESGMPNNRFLAERTGGTYSTLKVQPAELEDSGVYFCASSHSGGSTDTQYFGPGTRLTVL.

The chain joins TRBV7-2 to TRBJ2-1; D may be TRBD2 (5 bases). CDR1 is SGHTA, CDR2 FQGNSA, per germline. V dropped 2 bases and J dropped 1 base, with 15 bases sitting between them. The CDR3 extends over 17 amino acids. The CDR3 is CASSLFGNPSSYNEQFF. For the CDR3, the DNA is TGTGCCAGCAGCTTATTCGGGAATCCAAGTTCCTACAATGAGCAGTTCTTC. The full variable domain, with the rest looked up from reference TRBV7-2 and TRBJ2-1, is GAGVSQSPSNKVTEKGKDVELRCDPISGHTALYWYRQSLGQGLEFLIYFQGNSAPDKSGLPSDRFSAERTGGSVSTLTIQRTQQEDSAVYLCASSLFGNPSSYNEQFFGPGTRLTVL.

The chain is built from TRBV2 and TRBJ1-5; maybe TRBD1 (5 bases). Trimming left V 5 bases short and J 0 bases short, with 11 bases between. The CDR3 is 15 residues long. Germline V gene lookup returns CDR1 SNHLY and CDR2 FYNNEI. This chain's CDR3 is CASSSQGGSNQPQHF. CDR3 nucleotides: TGTGCCAGCAGTTCGCAGGGAGGTAGCAATCAGCCCCAGCATTTT.

J is TRBJ2-7 and V is TRBV28, with 12 positions matching TRBD1. Germline CDR1 is MDHEN and CDR2 is SYDVKM. The CDR3 is 20 amino acids. The trim removed 4 bases at V and 6 bases at J, leaving 22 bases unmatched. The chain's CDR3 is CASSYPSPRSGTGGFGEQYF. The DNA for the CDR3 is TGTGCCAGCAGTTACCCCAGCCCACGATCCGGGACAGGGGGCTTCGGCGAGCAGTACTTC. The full variable domain, completed using reference TRBV28 and TRBJ2-7, is DVKVTQSSRYLVKRTGEKVFLECVQDMDHENMFWYRQDPGLGLRLIYFSYDVKMKEKGDIPEGYSVSREKKERFSLILESASTNQTSMYLCASSYPSPRSGTGGFGEQYFGPGTRLTVT.

The chain is built from TRBV5-1 and TRBJ1-1; 7 nucleotides line up with TRBD1. Germline V CDR1 and CDR2: SGHRS, YFSETQ. This CDR3 spans 16 amino acids. With V trimmed by 7 bases and J by 5 bases, 17 bases remained unmatched. The CDR3 DNA is TGCGCCAGCTCAGTTGAATACAGGGGTGTAAGAACTGAAGCTTTCTTT. Translation: CASSVEYRGVRTEAFF.

This clone has just one count. This sequence joins TRBV10-3 and TRBJ1-3; 8 nucleotides align to TRBD1. This CDR3 region has 16 residues. The V gene end was trimmed by 2 bases and the J gene end by 3 bases; junction bases not matched to a gene: 6. Germline assignment: CDR1 ENHRY and CDR2 SYGVKD. CDR3 nucleotide sequence: TGTGCCATCAGTGAGGAGGGGACAGGTTTTGGAAACACCATATATTTT. Translation gives CAISEEGTGFGNTIYF.